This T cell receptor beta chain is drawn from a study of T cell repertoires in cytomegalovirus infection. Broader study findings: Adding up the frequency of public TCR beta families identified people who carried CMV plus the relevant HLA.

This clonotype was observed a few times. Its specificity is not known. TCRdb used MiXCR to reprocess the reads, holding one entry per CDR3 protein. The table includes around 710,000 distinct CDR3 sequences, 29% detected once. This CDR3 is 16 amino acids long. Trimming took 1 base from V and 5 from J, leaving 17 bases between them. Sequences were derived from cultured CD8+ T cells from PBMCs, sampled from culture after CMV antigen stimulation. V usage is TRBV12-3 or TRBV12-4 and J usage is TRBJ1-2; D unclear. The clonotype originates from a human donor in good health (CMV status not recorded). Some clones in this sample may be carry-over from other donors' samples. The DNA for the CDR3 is TGTGCCAGCAGTTTAGAAGCGGGGTCTTCTCCATATGGCTACACCTTC. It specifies CASSLEAGSSPYGYTF.